The T cell receptor (beta chain) described here comes from a study of T cells in women clearing cervical HPV infection. Study-level background: Controls gave blood once infection was undetectable; cases at lesion identification.

HPV was found by MY09/MY11 PCR and dot-blot genotyping. Average input was about 1.2 ug genomic DNA for immunoSEQ TCR beta CDR3 amplification. Produced via immunoSEQ multiplex PCR; TCRdb's table is partial and in-frame only. Its table lists about 19,000 clones. The CDR3 sequence is 15 residues long. V was shortened by 7 bases and J by 0 bases, with 16 bases between the two germline ends. Germline loops: CDR1 SGHKS, CDR2 YYEKEE (reference sequence). A note on this clone: The CDR3 end lies 3 residues beyond the end of the read and is filled in from the germline J gene.

Sequenced material: blood buffy coat. This clonotype was sampled from a woman aged 18 to 69 with a cervical HPV16 infection that either progressed to CIN3+ or cleared (not recorded which). This rearrangement joins TRBV5-5 to TRBJ1-1, with a tentative D call TRBD1 (5 bases). The DNA read from the CDR3 is TGTGCCAGCGGACCCCAGGGAAACATGAACACTGAA. Its protein is CASGPQGNMNTE. The entire CDR3 reads CASGPQGNMNTEAFF.